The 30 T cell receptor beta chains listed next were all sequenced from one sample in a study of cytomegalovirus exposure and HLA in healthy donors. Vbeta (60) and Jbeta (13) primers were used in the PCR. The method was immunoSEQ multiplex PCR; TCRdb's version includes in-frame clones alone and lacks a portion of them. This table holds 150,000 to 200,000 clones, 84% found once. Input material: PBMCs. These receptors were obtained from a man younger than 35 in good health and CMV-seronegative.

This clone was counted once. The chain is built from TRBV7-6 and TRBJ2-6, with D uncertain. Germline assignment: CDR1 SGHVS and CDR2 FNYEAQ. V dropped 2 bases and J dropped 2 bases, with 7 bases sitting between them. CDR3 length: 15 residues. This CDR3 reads CASSLSLPGANVLTF. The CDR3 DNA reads TGTGCCAGCAGCTTATCCCTCCCTGGGGCCAACGTCCTGACTTTC.

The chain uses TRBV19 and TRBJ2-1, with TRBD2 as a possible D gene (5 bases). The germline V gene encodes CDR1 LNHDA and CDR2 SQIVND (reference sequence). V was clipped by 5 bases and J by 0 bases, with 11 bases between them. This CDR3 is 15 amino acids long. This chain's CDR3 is CASSGSRDSYNEQFF. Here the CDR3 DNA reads TGTGCCAGTAGTGGGAGTAGGGACTCCTACAATGAGCAGTTCTTC.

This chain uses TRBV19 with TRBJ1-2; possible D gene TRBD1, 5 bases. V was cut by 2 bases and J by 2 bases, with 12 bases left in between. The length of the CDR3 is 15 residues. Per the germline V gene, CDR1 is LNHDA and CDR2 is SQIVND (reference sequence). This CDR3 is CASSIRMTVNYGYTF. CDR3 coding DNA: TGTGCCAGTAGTATACGGATGACAGTGAACTATGGCTACACCTTC.

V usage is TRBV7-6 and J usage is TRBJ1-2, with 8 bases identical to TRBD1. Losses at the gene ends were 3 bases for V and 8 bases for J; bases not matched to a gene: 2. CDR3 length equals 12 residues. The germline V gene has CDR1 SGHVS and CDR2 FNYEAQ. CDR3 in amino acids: CASSFPGGGYTF. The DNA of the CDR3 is TGTGCCAGCAGCTTCCCAGGGGGCGGCTACACCTTC.

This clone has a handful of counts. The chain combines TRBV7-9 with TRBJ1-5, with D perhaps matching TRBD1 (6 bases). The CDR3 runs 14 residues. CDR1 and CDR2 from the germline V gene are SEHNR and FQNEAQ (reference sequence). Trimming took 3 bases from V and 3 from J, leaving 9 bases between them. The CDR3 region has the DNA TGTGCCAGCAGCTTTACAGGGATCAATCAGCCCCAGCATTTT. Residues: CASSFTGINQPQHF.

CDR3 in amino acids: CASSPLRGSTDTQYF. CDR3 sequence (DNA): TGCGCCAGCAGCCCATTGCGGGGCTCCACAGATACGCAGTATTTT. The chain joins TRBV5-1 to TRBJ2-3, with D tentatively TRBD2 (6 bases). The CDR3 length is 15 residues. The germline V gene has CDR1 SGHRS and CDR2 YFSETQ. Trimming left V 4 bases short and J 2 bases short, with 14 bases between.

Here the CDR3 DNA reads TGTGCCAGCAGTCCTCGGGGACAGGGCAATCAGCCCCAGCATTTT. Its translation is CASSPRGQGNQPQHF. The chain employs TRBV6-5 and TRBJ1-5; 8 bases match TRBD1. Germline V gene lookup returns CDR1 MNHEY and CDR2 SVGAGI. The CDR3 has 15 residues. J was trimmed by 2 bases and V by 5 bases; bases with no gene match: 5.

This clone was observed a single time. The CDR3 nucleotides read TGTGCCACCAGCACCGGACAGTGGTCTAACAATGAGCAGTTCTTC. Translation: CATSTGQWSNNEQFF. The genes are TRBV15 and TRBJ2-1; maybe TRBD1 (6 bases). This CDR3 is built from 15 residues. The V end was cut by 4 bases, the J end by 5 bases, with 15 bases between. Germline CDR1 is LNHNV and CDR2 is YYDKDF (reference sequence).

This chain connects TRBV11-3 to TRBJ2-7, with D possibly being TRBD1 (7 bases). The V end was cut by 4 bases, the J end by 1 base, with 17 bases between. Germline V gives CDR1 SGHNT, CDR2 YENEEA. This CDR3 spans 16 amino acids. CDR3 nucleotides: TGTGCCAGCAGCTCTAGGGGGCCAGGGGGGTCCTACGAGCAGTACTTC. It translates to CASSSRGPGGSYEQYF. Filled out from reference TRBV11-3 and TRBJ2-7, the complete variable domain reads EAGVVQSPRYKIIEKKQPVAFWCNPISGHNTLYWYLQNLGQGPELLIRYENEEAVDDSQLPKDRFSAERLKGVDSTLKIQPAELGDSAVYLCASSSRGPGGSYEQYFGPGTRLTVT.

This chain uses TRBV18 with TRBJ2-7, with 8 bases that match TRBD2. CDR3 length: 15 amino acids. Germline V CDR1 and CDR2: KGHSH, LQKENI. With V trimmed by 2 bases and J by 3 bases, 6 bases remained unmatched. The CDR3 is CASSPAGGPLYEQYF. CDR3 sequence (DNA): TGTGCCAGCTCACCAGCGGGAGGACCCCTCTACGAGCAGTACTTC.

CDR3 region: CASSYKPGRTGELFF. CDR3 bases: TGTGCCAGCAGTTACAAACCAGGGAGGACCGGGGAGCTGTTTTTT. The chain is built from TRBV6-5 and TRBJ2-2; a possible D gene is TRBD2 (6 bases). CDR1 is MNHEY and CDR2 is SVGAGI in the germline V gene. This CDR3 region has 15 residues. Trimming took 2 bases from V and 5 from J, leaving 12 bases between them.

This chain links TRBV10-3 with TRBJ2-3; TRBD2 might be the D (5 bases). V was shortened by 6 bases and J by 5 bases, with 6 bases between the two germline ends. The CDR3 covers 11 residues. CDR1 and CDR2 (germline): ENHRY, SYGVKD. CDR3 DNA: TGTGCCATCAGGGCGGGAGATACGCAGTATTTT. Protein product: CAIRAGDTQYF.

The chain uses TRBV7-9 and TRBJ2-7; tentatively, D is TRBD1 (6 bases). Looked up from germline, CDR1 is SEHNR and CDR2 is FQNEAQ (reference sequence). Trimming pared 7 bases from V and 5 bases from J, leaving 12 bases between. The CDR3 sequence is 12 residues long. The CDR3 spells CASTNRVDEQYF. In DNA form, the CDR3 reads TGTGCCAGCACAAACAGGGTTGACGAGCAGTACTTC.

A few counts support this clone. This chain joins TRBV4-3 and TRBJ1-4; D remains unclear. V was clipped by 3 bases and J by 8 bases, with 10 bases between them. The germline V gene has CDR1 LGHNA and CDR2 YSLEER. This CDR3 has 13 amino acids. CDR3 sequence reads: CASSHLTGEKLFF. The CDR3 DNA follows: TGCGCCAGCAGCCACCTAACCGGGGAAAAACTGTTTTTT.

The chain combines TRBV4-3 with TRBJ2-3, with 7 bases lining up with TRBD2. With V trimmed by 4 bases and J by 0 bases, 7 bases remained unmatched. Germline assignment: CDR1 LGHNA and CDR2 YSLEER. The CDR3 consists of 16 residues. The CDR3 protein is CASSPQLADSTDTQYF. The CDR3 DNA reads TGCGCCAGCAGCCCCCAGCTAGCGGATAGCACAGATACGCAGTATTTT.

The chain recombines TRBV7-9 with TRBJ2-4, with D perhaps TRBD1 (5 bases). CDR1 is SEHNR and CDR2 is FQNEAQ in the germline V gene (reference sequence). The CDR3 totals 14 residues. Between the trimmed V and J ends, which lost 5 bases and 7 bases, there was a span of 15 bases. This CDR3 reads CASSNPSGLNIQYF. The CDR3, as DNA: TGTGCCAGCAGCAACCCATCAGGGTTGAACATTCAGTACTTC.

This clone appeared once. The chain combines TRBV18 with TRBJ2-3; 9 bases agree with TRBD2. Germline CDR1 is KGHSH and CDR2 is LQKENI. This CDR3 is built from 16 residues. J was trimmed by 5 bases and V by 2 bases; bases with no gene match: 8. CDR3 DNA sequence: TGTGCCAGCTCACCAGGCGCGGGAGGGCCGATAGATACGCAGTATTTT. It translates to CASSPGAGGPIDTQYF.

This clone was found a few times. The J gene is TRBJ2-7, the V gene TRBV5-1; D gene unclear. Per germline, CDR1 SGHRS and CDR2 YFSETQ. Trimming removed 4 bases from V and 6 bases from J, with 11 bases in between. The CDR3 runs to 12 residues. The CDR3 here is CASSRGEREQYF. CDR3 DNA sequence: TGCGCCAGCAGCCGAGGTGAACGCGAGCAGTACTTC.

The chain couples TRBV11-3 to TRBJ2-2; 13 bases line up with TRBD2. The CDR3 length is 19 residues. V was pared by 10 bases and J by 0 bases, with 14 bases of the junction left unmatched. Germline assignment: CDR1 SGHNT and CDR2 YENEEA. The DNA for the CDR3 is TGTGCCACCAGGGGGGGACTAGCGGGGAAGCTATCGAACACCGGGGAGCTGTTTTTT. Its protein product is CATRGGLAGKLSNTGELFF.

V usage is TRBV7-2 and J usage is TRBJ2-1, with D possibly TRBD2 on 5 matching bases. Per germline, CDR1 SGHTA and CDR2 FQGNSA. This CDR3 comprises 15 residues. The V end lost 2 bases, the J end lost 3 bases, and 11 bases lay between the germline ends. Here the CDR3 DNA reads TGTGCCAGCAGCTTACTCACGGGATACTACAATGAGCAGTTCTTC. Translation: CASSLLTGYYNEQFF.

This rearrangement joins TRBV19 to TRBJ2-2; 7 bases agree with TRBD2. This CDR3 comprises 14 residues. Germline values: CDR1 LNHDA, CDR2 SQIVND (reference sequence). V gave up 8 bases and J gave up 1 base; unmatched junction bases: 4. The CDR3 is CASRTGGNTGELFF. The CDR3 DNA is TGTGCCAGTCGTACGGGGGGGAACACCGGGGAGCTGTTTTTT.

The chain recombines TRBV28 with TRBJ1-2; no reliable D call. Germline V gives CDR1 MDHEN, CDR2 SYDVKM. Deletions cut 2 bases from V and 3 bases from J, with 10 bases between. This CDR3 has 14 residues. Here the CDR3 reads CASSLPEGHYGYTF. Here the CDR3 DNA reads TGTGCCAGCAGTTTACCTGAGGGCCACTATGGCTACACCTTC.

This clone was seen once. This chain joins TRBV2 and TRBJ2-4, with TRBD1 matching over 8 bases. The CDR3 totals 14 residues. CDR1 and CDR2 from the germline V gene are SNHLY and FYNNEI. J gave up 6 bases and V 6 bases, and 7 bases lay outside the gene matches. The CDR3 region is CASRNGQGPNIQYF. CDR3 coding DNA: TGTGCCAGCAGAAATGGACAGGGCCCAAACATTCAGTACTTC.

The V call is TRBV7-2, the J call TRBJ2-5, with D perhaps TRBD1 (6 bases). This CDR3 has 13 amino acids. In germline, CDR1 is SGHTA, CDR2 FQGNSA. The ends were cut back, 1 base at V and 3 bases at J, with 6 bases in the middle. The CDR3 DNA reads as TGTGCCAGCAGCTTAGGGACAGAAGAGACCCAGTACTTC. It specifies CASSLGTEETQYF.

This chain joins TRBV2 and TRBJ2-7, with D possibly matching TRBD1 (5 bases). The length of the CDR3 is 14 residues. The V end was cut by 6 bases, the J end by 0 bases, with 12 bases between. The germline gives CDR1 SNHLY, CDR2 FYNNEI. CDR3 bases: TGTGCCAGCAGAAATCAGGGATTCTCCTACGAGCAGTACTTC. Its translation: CASRNQGFSYEQYF.

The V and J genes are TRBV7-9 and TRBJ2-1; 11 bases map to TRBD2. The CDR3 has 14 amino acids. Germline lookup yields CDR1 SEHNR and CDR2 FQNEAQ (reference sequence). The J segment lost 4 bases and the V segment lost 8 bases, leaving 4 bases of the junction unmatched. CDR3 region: CASGLAGTYNEQFF. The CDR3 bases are TGTGCCAGCGGACTAGCGGGTACTTACAATGAGCAGTTCTTC.

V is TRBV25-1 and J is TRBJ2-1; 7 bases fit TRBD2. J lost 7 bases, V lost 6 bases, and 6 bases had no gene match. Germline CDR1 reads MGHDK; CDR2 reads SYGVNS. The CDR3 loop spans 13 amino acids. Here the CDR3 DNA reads TGTGCCAGCAGGCAAGCGGGAATAAATGAGCAGTTCTTC. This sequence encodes CASRQAGINEQFF.

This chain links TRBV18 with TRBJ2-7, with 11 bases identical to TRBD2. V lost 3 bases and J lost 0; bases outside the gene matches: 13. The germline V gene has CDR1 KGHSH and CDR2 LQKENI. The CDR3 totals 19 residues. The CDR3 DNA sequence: TGTGCCAGCTCACCCAGGATACTAGCGGGAGTTCCCTCCTCCTACGAGCAGTACTTC. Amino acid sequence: CASSPRILAGVPSSYEQYF.

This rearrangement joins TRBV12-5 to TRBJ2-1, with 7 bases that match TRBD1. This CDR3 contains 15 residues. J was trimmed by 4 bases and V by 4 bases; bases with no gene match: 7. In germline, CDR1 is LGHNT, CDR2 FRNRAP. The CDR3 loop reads CASGWSRDRYNEQFF. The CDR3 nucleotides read TGTGCTAGTGGTTGGAGCCGGGACAGATACAATGAGCAGTTCTTC.

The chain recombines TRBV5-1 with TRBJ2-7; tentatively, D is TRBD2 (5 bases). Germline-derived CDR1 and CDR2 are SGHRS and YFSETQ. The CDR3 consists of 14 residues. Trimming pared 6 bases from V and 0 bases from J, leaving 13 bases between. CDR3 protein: CASNRDTPSYEQYF. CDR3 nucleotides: TGCGCCAGCAACCGGGATACCCCCTCCTACGAGCAGTACTTC.